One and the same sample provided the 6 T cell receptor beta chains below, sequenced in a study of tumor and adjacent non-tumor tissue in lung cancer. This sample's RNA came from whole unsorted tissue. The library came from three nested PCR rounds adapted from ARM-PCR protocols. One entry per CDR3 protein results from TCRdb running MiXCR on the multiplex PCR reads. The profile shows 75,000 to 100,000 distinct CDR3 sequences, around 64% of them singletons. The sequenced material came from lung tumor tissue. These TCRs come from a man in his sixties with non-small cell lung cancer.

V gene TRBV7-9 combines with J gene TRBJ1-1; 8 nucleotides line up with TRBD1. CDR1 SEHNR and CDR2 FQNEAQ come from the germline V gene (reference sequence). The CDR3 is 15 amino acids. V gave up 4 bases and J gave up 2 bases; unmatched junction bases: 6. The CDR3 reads CASSYNRGINTEAFF. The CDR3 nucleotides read TGTGCCAGCAGCTATAACAGGGGGATTAACACTGAAGCTTTCTTT.

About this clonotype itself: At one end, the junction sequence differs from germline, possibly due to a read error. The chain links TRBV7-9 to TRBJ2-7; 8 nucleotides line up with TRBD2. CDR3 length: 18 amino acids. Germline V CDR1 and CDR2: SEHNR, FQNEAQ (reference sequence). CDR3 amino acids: CVSSRIGTSGASSYEQYF. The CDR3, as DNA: TGTGTCAGCAGCCGTATTGGCACTAGCGGAGCCTCCTCCTACGAGCAGTACTTC.

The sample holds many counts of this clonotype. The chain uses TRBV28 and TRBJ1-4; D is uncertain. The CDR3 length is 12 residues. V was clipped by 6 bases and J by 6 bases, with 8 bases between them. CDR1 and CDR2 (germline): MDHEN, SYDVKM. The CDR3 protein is CASRHTDEKLFF. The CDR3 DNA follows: TGTGCCAGCAGGCATACAGATGAAAAACTGTTTTTT.

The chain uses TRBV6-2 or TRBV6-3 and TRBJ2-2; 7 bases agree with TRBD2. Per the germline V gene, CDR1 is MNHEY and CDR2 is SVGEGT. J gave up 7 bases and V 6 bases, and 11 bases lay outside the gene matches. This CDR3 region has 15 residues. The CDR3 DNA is TGTGCCAGCAGCCAACTAGCGCGAGGGTACGGGGAGCTGTTTTTT. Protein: CASSQLARGYGELFF.

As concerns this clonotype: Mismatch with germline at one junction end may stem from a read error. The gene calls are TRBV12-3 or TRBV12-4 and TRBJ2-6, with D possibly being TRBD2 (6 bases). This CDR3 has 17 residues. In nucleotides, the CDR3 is TGTGTCAGCAGTCCTGGGACTTCTGTCTCTGGGGCCGACGTCCTAACTTTC. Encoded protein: CVSSPGTSVSGADVLTF.

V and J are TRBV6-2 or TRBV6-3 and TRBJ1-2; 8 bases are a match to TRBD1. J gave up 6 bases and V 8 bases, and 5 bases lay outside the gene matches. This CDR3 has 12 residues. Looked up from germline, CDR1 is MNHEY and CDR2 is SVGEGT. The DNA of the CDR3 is TGTGCCAGCTACCGGACAGGGAATGGCTACACCTTC. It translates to CASYRTGNGYTF.